Below are 19 T cell receptor beta chains sequenced from a single sample in a study of cytomegalovirus exposure and HLA in healthy donors. The study ran its PCR with 60 Vbeta and 13 Jbeta primers. Profiling relied on immunoSEQ multiplex PCR, and the TCRdb table lists in-frame clones only, not all of them. In the table there are 250,000 to 350,000 clones, roughly two thirds of which are singletons. Sequencing used PBMCs. These receptors came from a female donor in good health and CMV-seronegative.

This rearrangement joins TRBV7-2 to TRBJ2-7; TRBD1 matches at 10 bases. The CDR3 has 15 residues. V gave up 5 bases and J gave up 6 bases; unmatched junction bases: 10. The germline gives CDR1 SGHTA, CDR2 FQGNSA. In DNA form, the CDR3 reads TGTGCCAGCAGCCCAGTGGGGACAGGGGCATTCGAGCAGTACTTC. As protein: CASSPVGTGAFEQYF.

This clone came up a few times. The rearrangement links TRBV7-2 to TRBJ2-7, with TRBD2 matching 7 bases. CDR1 SGHTA and CDR2 FQGNSA come from the germline V gene. This CDR3 has 15 residues. V lost 1 base and J lost 5; bases outside the gene matches: 8. The CDR3 sequence is CASSLVAGVTHEQYF. CDR3 coding DNA: TGTGCCAGCAGCTTAGTTGCGGGAGTGACCCACGAGCAGTACTTC. The variable domain in full, with the rest retrieved from reference TRBV7-2 and TRBJ2-7, is GAGVSQSPSNKVTEKGKDVELRCDPISGHTALYWYRQSLGQGLEFLIYFQGNSAPDKSGLPSDRFSAERTGGSVSTLTIQRTQQEDSAVYLCASSLVAGVTHEQYFGPGTRLTVT.

The V gene is TRBV27, the J gene TRBJ1-1, with 8 bases matching TRBD1. V trimming: 6 bases; J trimming: 8 bases; junction bases outside the gene matches: 5. Germline V gene lookup returns CDR1 MNHEY and CDR2 SMNVEV (reference sequence). The CDR3 contains 12 residues. The CDR3 here is CASSRRQGEAFF. CDR3 sequence (DNA): TGTGCCAGCAGCCGGCGACAGGGGGAAGCTTTCTTT.

This clone has more than one count but fewer than ten. V is TRBV25-1 and J is TRBJ2-7; tentative D call: TRBD1 (5 bases). V dropped 11 bases and J dropped 1 base, with 27 bases sitting between them. Germline V CDR1 and CDR2: MGHDK, SYGVNS. The CDR3 spans 17 residues. The CDR3 protein is CAHSPPGYGACSYEQYF. The CDR3 coding sequence is TGTGCCCATAGCCCCCCAGGGTATGGAGCCTGTTCCTACGAGCAGTACTTC.

The chain joins TRBV28 to TRBJ2-3; TRBD1 matches 7 bases. The CDR3 is 20 amino acids. V was clipped by 4 bases and J by 1 base; unmatched bases: 20. Germline V gene data show CDR1 as MDHEN and CDR2 as SYDVKM. CDR3 loop: CASSSPSPTGSAQGTDTQYF. CDR3 DNA: TGTGCCAGCAGTTCCCCATCCCCGACAGGGAGCGCCCAGGGCACAGATACGCAGTATTTT.

This clone was found a few times. The CDR3 DNA follows: TGTGCCAGCAGACTGACAGGCACAGATACGCAGTATTTT. Translated, it gives CASRLTGTDTQYF. The chain recombines TRBV27 with TRBJ2-3; maybe TRBD1 (5 bases). The germline V gene encodes CDR1 MNHEY and CDR2 SMNVEV (reference sequence). The CDR3 totals 13 residues. Trimming took off 6 bases at V and 1 base at J, with 8 bases between the two ends.

This chain links TRBV18 with TRBJ2-1, with 12 bases identical to TRBD2. The CDR3 is 15 amino acids. V lost 4 bases and J lost 7; bases outside the gene matches: 5. Germline V gives CDR1 KGHSH, CDR2 LQKENI. The CDR3 nucleotides are TGTGCCAGCTCACGACCCGGGACTAGCGGGAATGAGCAGTTCTTC. Its protein is CASSRPGTSGNEQFF.

V is TRBV9 and J is TRBJ2-2; 7 nucleotides line up with TRBD1. The V gene's germline CDR1 is SGDLS and CDR2 YYNGEE. The trim removed 4 bases at V and 2 bases at J, leaving 5 bases unmatched. The CDR3 consists of 15 residues. The DNA of the CDR3 is TGTGCCAGCAGCACCGGGACAGTCAACACCGGGGAGCTGTTTTTT. Its translation: CASSTGTVNTGELFF.

V gene TRBV19 combines with J gene TRBJ1-1; 7 bases map to TRBD1. This CDR3 spans 13 amino acids. The trim removed 3 bases at V and 7 bases at J, leaving 5 bases unmatched. The germline V gene encodes CDR1 LNHDA and CDR2 SQIVND (reference sequence). The CDR3: CASSIKGTVEAFF. The CDR3 nucleotides are TGTGCCAGTAGTATTAAGGGGACAGTTGAAGCTTTCTTT.

The J gene is TRBJ2-7, the V gene TRBV5-1; the match to TRBD2 covers 14 bases. Germline V gene sequence: CDR1 SGHRS, CDR2 YFSETQ. The ends lost 4 bases at V and 5 bases at J; junction bases unmatched: 5. There are 15 residues in the CDR3. The CDR3 DNA reads as TGCGCCAGCAGCCTGTGGGGACTAGCGGGAGACGAGCAGTACTTC. It translates to CASSLWGLAGDEQYF.

This chain uses TRBV13 with TRBJ2-1; 7 positions match TRBD2. Germline values: CDR1 PRHDT, CDR2 FYEKMQ (reference sequence). V shed 4 bases and J 4 bases; nucleotides not matched to a gene: 13. The CDR3 extends over 17 amino acids. In DNA form, the CDR3 reads TGTGCCAGCAGCTCCCGTGGTCGTGGGGGGGGATACAATGAGCAGTTCTTC. Protein product: CASSSRGRGGGYNEQFF.

The CDR3 nucleotides are TGTGCCAGCAGTGACTGGGGCGCCTACTCTGGAAACACCATATATTTT. Translation gives CASSDWGAYSGNTIYF. This sequence joins TRBV6-1 and TRBJ1-3; possible D gene TRBD1, 5 bases. The germline CDR1 and CDR2 sequences are MNHNS and SASEGT. Trimming shortened V by 3 bases and J by 0 bases, and 12 bases separated the two germline ends. CDR3 length: 16 amino acids.

V gene TRBV7-2 combines with J gene TRBJ2-1, with 8 bases fitting TRBD2. Germline assignment: CDR1 SGHTA and CDR2 FQGNSA. The CDR3 is made up of 16 amino acids. The trim removed 1 base at V and 4 bases at J, leaving 6 bases unmatched. In DNA, the CDR3 is TGTGCCAGCAGCTTAGATAGCGGGACGGCTTACAATGAGCAGTTCTTC. This translates into CASSLDSGTAYNEQFF.

The chain combines TRBV9 with TRBJ2-2; a possible D gene is TRBD2 (6 bases). The germline V and J ends were trimmed by 5 bases and 0 bases, with 11 bases remaining between them. Per the germline V gene, CDR1 is SGDLS and CDR2 is YYNGEE. The CDR3 spans 15 residues. The CDR3 is CASSRGLSNTGELFF. In DNA, the CDR3 is TGTGCCAGCAGTAGGGGACTGTCGAACACCGGGGAGCTGTTTTTT. Based on the CDR3 plus reference TRBV9 and TRBJ2-2, the full variable domain is DSGVTQTPKHLITATGQRVTLRCSPRSGDLSVYWYQQSLDQGLQFLIQYYNGEERAKGNILERFSAQQFPDLHSELNLSSLELGDSALYFCASSRGLSNTGELFFGEGSRLTVL.

V usage is TRBV2 and J usage is TRBJ1-2; TRBD1 agrees at 7 bases. CDR1 and CDR2 from the germline V gene are SNHLY and FYNNEI. Trimming at V came to 8 bases and at J to 8 bases, leaving 17 bases not matched to a gene. CDR3 size: 15 residues. The CDR3 loop reads CASAATYRGIEGYTF. The CDR3 DNA follows: TGTGCCAGCGCAGCCACCTACAGGGGCATTGAGGGCTACACCTTC.

This clone showed up just once. This rearrangement joins TRBV30 to TRBJ2-2, with TRBD1 as a possible D gene (6 bases). Germline V gives CDR1 GTSNPN, CDR2 SVGIG (reference sequence). Trimming removed 5 bases at V and 9 bases at J, with 13 bases between. The CDR3 is made up of 12 amino acids. CDR3 nucleotide sequence: TGTGCCTGGGACACAGGGATTCGGGAGCTGTTTTTT. Its protein product is CAWDTGIRELFF.

On this clone: Other DNA sequences in this sample translate to the same CDR3. The chain combines TRBV9 with TRBJ1-1; D might be TRBD1 (6 bases). The V end was cut by 0 bases, the J end by 1 base, with 7 bases between. The CDR3 consists of 14 residues. The V gene's germline CDR1 is SGDLS and CDR2 YYNGEE. The CDR3 protein is CASSVGGQNTEAFF. DNA of the CDR3: TGTGCCAGCAGCGTAGGGGGACAGAACACTGAAGCTTTCTTT.

The V call is TRBV7-2, the J call TRBJ2-7, with TRBD2 matching over 7 bases. CDR3 length: 15 amino acids. Germline V gives CDR1 SGHTA, CDR2 FQGNSA. After removal of 2 bases from V and 0 bases from J, the junction contained 4 bases not matched to a gene. CDR3 coding DNA: TGTGCCAGCAGCTTAAAAAGGACTAGCTCCTACGAGCAGTACTTC. It codes for CASSLKRTSSYEQYF.

J is TRBJ1-2 and V is TRBV25-1; 10 bases fit TRBD1. The germline V gene has CDR1 MGHDK and CDR2 SYGVNS. The CDR3 runs 16 residues. V was clipped by 6 bases and J by 0 bases; unmatched bases: 7. For the CDR3, the DNA is TGTGCCAGCAGCGAGACAGGGGGCGCGTCTAACTATGGCTACACCTTC. Its protein product is CASSETGGASNYGYTF.